Detailed here is one TCR beta chain. The sample is drawn from a study of cytomegalovirus exposure and HLA in healthy donors. 60 Vbeta and 13 Jbeta primers were used in PCR. Method: immunoSEQ multiplex PCR; TCRdb's copy keeps in-frame clones and lacks some. The data show 70,000 or so clones, with 68% seen just once and roughly 9.7% held by the top ten. Per germline, CDR1 LNHDA and CDR2 SQIVND (reference sequence). V gave up 7 bases and J gave up 0 bases, with 12 bases separating them. The CDR3 is 14 amino acids. This sequence joins TRBV19 and TRBJ1-1; a possible D gene is TRBD1 (5 bases). The sequence was collected from a woman under 40 in good health and CMV-seronegative. The specimen sequenced was PBMCs. CDR3 residues: CASTHRTVNTEAFF. The CDR3, as DNA: TGTGCCAGTACTCACAGGACGGTGAACACTGAAGCTTTCTTT.